This T cell receptor (beta chain) derives from a study of T-cell reconstitution after alpha-beta-depleted transplantation in children. The study's findings and limits: About two months after transplant, alpha-beta T cells reportedly came from several hundred expanded graft clones. Most T-cell counts and diversity one year after the transplant came from T cells that were newly produced. Recipient T cells and thymic progenitors that survived gave rise to the high TCRbeta diversity observed at day 60 in some patients.

On this clonotype itself: The antigen is unknown.

Unique molecular identifiers tagged the TCRbeta library. TCRdb ran MiXCR on the PCR reads and lists one entry per CDR3 protein. Of hundreds of thousands of distinct CDR3 sequences detected, around 16% appear once; the ten largest clones hold under 30%. V was shortened by 4 bases and J by 6 bases, with 19 bases between the two germline ends. The CDR3 extends over 15 amino acids. Germline V lookup: CDR1 LGHDT, CDR2 YNNKEL (reference sequence). This specimen consisted of PBMCs, mostly from graft donor cells, obtained 360 days after TCRalphabeta/CD19-depleted stem cell transplant. This sequence joins TRBV3-1 and TRBJ2-7; TRBD2 might be the D (7 bases). The receptor was isolated from a boy in the first two years of life who had a stem cell transplant for Wiskott-Aldrich syndrome, so the T cells may come from the graft donor. CDR3 bases: TGTGCCAGCAGCCTCAGGGGAGGGATCCGACTCGAGCAGTACTTC. It codes for CASSLRGGIRLEQYF.